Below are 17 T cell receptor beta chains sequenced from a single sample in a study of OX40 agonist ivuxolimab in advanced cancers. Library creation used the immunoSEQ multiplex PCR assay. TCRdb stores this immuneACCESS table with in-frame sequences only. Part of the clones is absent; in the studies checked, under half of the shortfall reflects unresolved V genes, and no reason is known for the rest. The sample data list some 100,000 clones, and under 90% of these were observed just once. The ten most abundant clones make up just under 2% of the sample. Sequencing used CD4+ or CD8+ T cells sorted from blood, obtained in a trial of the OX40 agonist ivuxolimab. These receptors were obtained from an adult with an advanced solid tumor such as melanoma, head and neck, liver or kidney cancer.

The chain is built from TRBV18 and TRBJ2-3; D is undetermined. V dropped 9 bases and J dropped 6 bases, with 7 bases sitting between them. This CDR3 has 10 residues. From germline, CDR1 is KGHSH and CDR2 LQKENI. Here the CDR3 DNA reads TGTGCCAGTTCCGAGGATACGCAGTATTTT. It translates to CASSEDTQYF.

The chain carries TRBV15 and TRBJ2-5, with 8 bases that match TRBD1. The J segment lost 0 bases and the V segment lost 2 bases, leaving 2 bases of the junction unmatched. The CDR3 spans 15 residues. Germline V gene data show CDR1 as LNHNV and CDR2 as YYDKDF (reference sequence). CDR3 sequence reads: CATSRMDRDQETQYF. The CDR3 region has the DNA TGTGCCACCAGCAGAATGGACAGGGACCAAGAGACCCAGTACTTC.

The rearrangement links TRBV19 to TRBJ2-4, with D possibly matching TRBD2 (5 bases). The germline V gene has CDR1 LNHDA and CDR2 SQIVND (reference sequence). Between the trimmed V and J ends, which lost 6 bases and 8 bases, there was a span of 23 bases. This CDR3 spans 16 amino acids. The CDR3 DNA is TGTGCCAGTAGGGAGCCTCGCGGGCTAAACCGGGACATTCAGTACTTC. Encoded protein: CASREPRGLNRDIQYF.

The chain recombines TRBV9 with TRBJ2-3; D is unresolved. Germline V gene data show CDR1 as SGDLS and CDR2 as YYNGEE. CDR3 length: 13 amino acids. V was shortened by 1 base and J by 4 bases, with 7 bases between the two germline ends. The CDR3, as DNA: TGTGCCAGCAGCGTACTAGTCCCAGATACGCAGTATTTT. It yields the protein CASSVLVPDTQYF.

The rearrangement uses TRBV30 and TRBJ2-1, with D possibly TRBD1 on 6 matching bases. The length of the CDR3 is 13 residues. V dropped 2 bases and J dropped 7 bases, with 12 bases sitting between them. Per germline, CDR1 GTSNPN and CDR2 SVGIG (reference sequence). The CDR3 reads CAWSRGIRNEQFF. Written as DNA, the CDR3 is TGTGCCTGGAGTAGGGGGATACGGAATGAGCAGTTCTTC.

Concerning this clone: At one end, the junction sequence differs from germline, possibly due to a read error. The CDR3: CARRDGTGGFYGYTF. CDR3 in DNA: TGTGCCCGGAGAGACGGGACAGGGGGCTTCTATGGCTACACCTTC. V gene TRBV30 combines with J gene TRBJ1-2; 12 nucleotides line up with TRBD1. Germline assignment: CDR1 GTSNPN and CDR2 SVGIG (reference sequence). This CDR3 contains 15 residues.

The CDR3 sequence is CASRGKTSGPQETQYF. The CDR3 nucleotides are TGTGCCAGCAGGGGGAAGACTAGCGGGCCCCAAGAGACCCAGTACTTC. This chain joins TRBV28 and TRBJ2-5, with 10 bases fitting TRBD2. The CDR3 spans 16 residues. Losses at the gene ends were 6 bases for V and 1 base for J; bases not matched to a gene: 8. Germline CDR1 and CDR2: MDHEN and SYDVKM.

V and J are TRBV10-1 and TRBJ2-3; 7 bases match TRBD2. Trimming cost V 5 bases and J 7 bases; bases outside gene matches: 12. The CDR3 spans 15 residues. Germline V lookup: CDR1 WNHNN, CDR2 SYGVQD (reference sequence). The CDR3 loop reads CASSSGTNPPYTQYF. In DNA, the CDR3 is TGCGCCAGCAGTTCCGGGACTAATCCTCCGTATACGCAGTATTTT.

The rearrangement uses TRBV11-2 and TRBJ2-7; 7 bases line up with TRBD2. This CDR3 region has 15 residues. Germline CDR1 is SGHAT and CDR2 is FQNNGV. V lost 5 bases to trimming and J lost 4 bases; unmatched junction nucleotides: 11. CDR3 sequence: CASSTLSGAGYEQYF. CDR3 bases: TGTGCCAGCAGCACCCTTAGCGGAGCGGGGTACGAGCAGTACTTC.

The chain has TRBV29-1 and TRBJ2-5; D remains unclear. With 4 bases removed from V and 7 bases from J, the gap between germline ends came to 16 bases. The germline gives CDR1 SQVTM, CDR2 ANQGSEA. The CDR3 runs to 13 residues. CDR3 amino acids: CSVGDLGFGTQYF. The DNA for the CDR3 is TGCAGCGTTGGTGATTTGGGATTTGGGACCCAGTACTTC.

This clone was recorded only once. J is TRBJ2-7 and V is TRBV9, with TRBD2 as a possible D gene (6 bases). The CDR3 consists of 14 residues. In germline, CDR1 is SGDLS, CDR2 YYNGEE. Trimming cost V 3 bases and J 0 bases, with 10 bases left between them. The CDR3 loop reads CASSAGTSSYEQYF. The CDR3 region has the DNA TGTGCCAGCAGCGCGGGGACTTCCTCCTACGAGCAGTACTTC.

The CDR3 DNA follows: TGTGCCAGTAAAAGTGAGACAGGGGGCTTCACCGGGGAGCTGTTTTTT. This encodes CASKSETGGFTGELFF. The V and J genes are TRBV19 and TRBJ2-2; 10 nucleotides line up with TRBD1. Germline assignment: CDR1 LNHDA and CDR2 SQIVND (reference sequence). The CDR3 runs to 16 residues. V lost 7 bases to trimming and J lost 4 bases; unmatched junction nucleotides: 9. The variable domain in full, completed from reference TRBV19 and TRBJ2-2, reads DGGITQSPKYLFRKEGQNVTLSCEQNLNHDAMYWYRQDPGQGLRLIYYSQIVNDFQKGDIAEGYSVSREKKESFPLTVTSAQKNPTAFYLCASKSETGGFTGELFFGEGSRLTVL.

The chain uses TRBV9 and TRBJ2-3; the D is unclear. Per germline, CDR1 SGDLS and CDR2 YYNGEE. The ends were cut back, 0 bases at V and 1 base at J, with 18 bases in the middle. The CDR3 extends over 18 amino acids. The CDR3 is CASSVDGNPRSRTDTQYF. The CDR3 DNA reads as TGTGCCAGCAGCGTAGATGGGAATCCCCGGTCTCGCACAGATACGCAGTATTTT.

The CDR3 here is CASSPPSLNTDTQYF. The CDR3 DNA reads as TGTGCCAGCTCACCACCAAGTCTTAACACAGATACGCAGTATTTT. This chain joins TRBV18 and TRBJ2-3; D uncertain. The CDR3 consists of 15 residues. The germline V gene has CDR1 KGHSH and CDR2 LQKENI. The V gene lost 0 bases and the J gene lost 2 bases, with 9 bases spanning the gap.

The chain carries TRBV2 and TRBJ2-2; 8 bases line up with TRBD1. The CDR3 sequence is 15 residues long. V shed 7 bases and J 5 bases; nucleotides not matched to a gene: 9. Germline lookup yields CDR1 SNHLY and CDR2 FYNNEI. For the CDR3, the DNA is TGTGCCAGCACAATCGGACAGGGTTATACCGGGGAGCTGTTTTTT. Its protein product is CASTIGQGYTGELFF.

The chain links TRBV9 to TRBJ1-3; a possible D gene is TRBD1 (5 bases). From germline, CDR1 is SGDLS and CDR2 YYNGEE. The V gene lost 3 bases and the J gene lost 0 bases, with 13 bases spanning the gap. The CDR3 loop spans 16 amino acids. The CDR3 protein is CASSGTGFSSGNTIYF. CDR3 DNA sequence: TGTGCCAGCAGCGGAACAGGATTCAGCTCTGGAAACACCATATATTTT.

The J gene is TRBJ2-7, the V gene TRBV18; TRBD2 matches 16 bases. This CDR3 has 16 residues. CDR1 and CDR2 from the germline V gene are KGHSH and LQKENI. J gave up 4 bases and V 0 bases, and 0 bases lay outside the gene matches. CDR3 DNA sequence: TGTGCCAGCTCACCACCGGGACTAGCGGGAGGGTACGAGCAGTACTTC. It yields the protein CASSPPGLAGGYEQYF.